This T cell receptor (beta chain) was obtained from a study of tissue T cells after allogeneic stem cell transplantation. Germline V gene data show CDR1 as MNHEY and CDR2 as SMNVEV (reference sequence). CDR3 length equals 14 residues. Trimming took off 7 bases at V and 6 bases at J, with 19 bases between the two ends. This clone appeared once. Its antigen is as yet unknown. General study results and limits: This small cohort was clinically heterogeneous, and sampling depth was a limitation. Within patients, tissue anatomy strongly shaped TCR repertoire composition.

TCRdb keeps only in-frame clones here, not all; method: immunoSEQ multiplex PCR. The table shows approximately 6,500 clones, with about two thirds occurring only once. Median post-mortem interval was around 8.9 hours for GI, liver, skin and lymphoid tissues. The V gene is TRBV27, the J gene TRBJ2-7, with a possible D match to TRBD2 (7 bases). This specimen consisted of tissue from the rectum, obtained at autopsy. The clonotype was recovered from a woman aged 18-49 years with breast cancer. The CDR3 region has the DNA TGTGCCAGCAACGCTTTAGGGGGGGGGTTCGAGCAGTACTTC. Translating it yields CASNALGGGFEQYF.